This record covers a single T cell receptor (beta chain). Antigen: not known. This entry is derived from a study of cytomegalovirus exposure and HLA in healthy donors. Study results and caveats: Highest at DRB1 and lowest at HLA-C, TCR association rates differed among HLA loci in a later analysis. Altogether, 164 TCR beta chains were recorded as cytomegalovirus-associated. With further analysis later on, most CMV-associated TCR beta chains appeared HLA-restricted. The authors judged a highly shared variant cluster likely a sequencing artifact.

The PCR made use of 60 Vbeta and 13 Jbeta primers. Sequenced by immunoSEQ multiplex PCR; TCRdb stores in-frame clones only, minus some. The sample includes 200,000 to 250,000 clones, around 75% of them seen just once. Sequencing used PBMCs. The source is a young woman in good health and CMV-seronegative.

The CDR3 loop is CASSFSTAYEQYF. The DNA for the CDR3 is TGTGCCAGCAGCTTTAGTACAGCCTACGAGCAGTACTTC. The genes are TRBV5-5 and TRBJ2-7, with D uncertain. CDR1 is SGHKS, CDR2 YYEKEE, per germline (reference sequence). The CDR3 runs 13 residues. V was pared by 2 bases and J by 2 bases, with 8 bases between.